A selection of T cell receptor beta chains follows, all from one sample in a study of T cell changes during pregnancy in multiple sclerosis. Here immunoSEQ multiplex PCR was the method, and the copy in TCRdb shows in-frame clones only, minus some. The profile covers 75,000 to 95,000 clones, with 93% appearing a single time and approximately 2.4% taken by the ten largest. Sequences were derived from peripheral blood, sampled in the second trimester of pregnancy. These receptors originate from a female donor with multiple sclerosis, enrolled in a pregnancy study. Both conserved end residues are part of each CDR3. A D gene is named only where the DNA matches it firmly. A clone size is listed for some rows: how often the clone was seen (once, few, many), or a class if it is expanded.

j_gene | v_gene | d_gene | abundance | CDR3nt | CDR3aa
TRBJ1-2 | TRBV27 | . | . | TGTGCCAGCAGTTTACGGGGAAACTATGGCTACACCTTC | CASSLRGNYGYTF
TRBJ1-2 | TRBV9 | . | . | TGTGCCAGCAGCGTAGAAGGGGGAACTGGCTACACCTTC | CASSVEGGTGYTF
TRBJ1-2 | TRBV27 | TRBD1 | once | TGTGCCAGCGCAGTACTGCAGGGGGCAACAGGCTACACCTTC | CASAVLQGATGYTF
TRBJ1-1 | TRBV7-6 | . | . | TGTGCCAGCAGCTTGCAGGGGTTCGGGGACACTGAAGCTTTCTTT | CASSLQGFGDTEAFF
TRBJ2-7 | TRBV27 | TRBD2 | . | TGTGCCAGCGCCATTAGACAGGGGACTAGCGTTACCTACGAGCAGTACTTC | CASAIRQGTSVTYEQYF
TRBJ2-1 | TRBV19 | TRBD2 | . | TGTGCCAGTAGTATCGGGGAGGGACGATACAATGAGCAGTTCTTC | CASSIGEGRYNEQFF
TRBJ1-2 | TRBV28 | . | . | TGTGCCAGCAGTTTAGAGGGTGGCTACACCTTC | CASSLEGGYTF
TRBJ2-7 | TRBV10-3 | TRBD1 | . | TGTGCCATCGGGACAGGGACGTGGGAGCAGTACTTC | CAIGTGTWEQYF
TRBJ1-2 | TRBV18 | . | . | TGTGCCAGCTCACTTGGGGCGGCGGACGGATTCGGGGGCTACACCTTC | CASSLGAADGFGGYTF
TRBJ2-3 | TRBV5-6 | TRBD2 | . | TGTGCCAGCAGCTTGGAGCTAGCGGGACACACAGATACGCAGTATTTT | CASSLELAGHTDTQYF
TRBJ1-2 | TRBV7-6 | TRBD1 | . | TGTGCCAGCAGCCCGACAGGGACCTATGGCTACACCTTC | CASSPTGTYGYTF
TRBJ1-4 | TRBV2 | . | few | TGTGCCAGCAGTGGTTTAAATGAAAAACTGTTTTTT | CASSGLNEKLFF
TRBJ2-5 | TRBV7-2 | . | . | TGTGCCAGCAGCTCACCCGGACTGAGAAAAGAGACCCAGTACTTC | CASSSPGLRKETQYF
TRBJ1-2 | TRBV7-9 | . | few | TGTGCCAGCAGCTTCTACACCGGACAGACTAACTATGGCTACACCTTC | CASSFYTGQTNYGYTF
TRBJ1-2 | TRBV5-4 | . | few | TGTGCCAGCAGCTTGTATCAGGATGGCTACACCTTC | CASSLYQDGYTF
TRBJ1-5 | TRBV10-3 | . | . | TGTGCCATCAAAGCAGGGCTCGGGAATCAGCCCCAGCATTTT | CAIKAGLGNQPQHF
TRBJ1-2 | TRBV15 | . | . | TGTGCCACCAGCAGAGATTTTGGAACAGGGCCTAACTATGGCTACACCTTC | CATSRDFGTGPNYGYTF
TRBJ2-5 | TRBV15 | . | . | TGTGCCACCAGCAGCGGACTACGACAAGAGACCCAGTACTTC | CATSSGLRQETQYF
TRBJ2-1 | TRBV29-1 | TRBD1 | . | TGCAGCGGACACAGGGGATCCTACAATGAGCAGTTCTTC | CSGHRGSYNEQFF
TRBJ2-6 | TRBV5-1 | . | . | TGCGCCAGCAGCCTCGGTTCTGGGGCCAACGTCCTGACTTTC | CASSLGSGANVLTF
TRBJ1-5 | TRBV7-9 | . | . | TGTGCCAGCAGCTTACACCAGGGCGCCAATCAGCCCCAGCATTTT | CASSLHQGANQPQHF
TRBJ1-5 | TRBV6-4 | . | . | TGTGCCAGCAGTGAGTCGGGGGAGGGACAGCCCCAGCATTTT | CASSESGEGQPQHF
TRBJ2-7 | TRBV7-2 | TRBD1 | . | TGTGCCAGCAGCTTACTCGGGACAGGGGCCTACGAGCAGTACTTC | CASSLLGTGAYEQYF
TRBJ2-2 | TRBV9 | . | . | TGTGCCAGCAGCGTCCGGGACACGGCTTATACCGGGGAGCTGTTTTTT | CASSVRDTAYTGELFF
TRBJ1-2 | TRBV28 | . | . | TGTGCCAGCTCCTTTCTCGCAGAAAACTATGGCTACACCTTC | CASSFLAENYGYTF